The clone carrying this T cell receptor beta chain has just one count. Its target is not known. Naivety among CD8 cells was defined by CD45RO negativity and positive CCR7 selection, thereby excluding terminally differentiated effector memory CD45RA+ cells. Each sample came from a Caucasian adult donor living in Nashville, Tennessee. In germline, CDR1 is LGHNA, CDR2 YSLEER. Trimming removed 1 base from V and 10 bases from J, with 23 bases in between. This CDR3 is built from 17 residues. These data originate in a study of shared clonotypes between healthy human individuals. Data came from immunoSEQ multiplex PCR; TCRdb stores just in-frame clones and leaves some out. This sample carries some 2,100,000 clones, 93% of them seen once, and the ten largest clones take more than 1.5%. Findings and limits, study-wide: Collection of samples was limited to blood; tissue repertoires likely differ.

The TCR was taken from a man aged 18 to 30 in good health. Some clones in this sample may be carry-over from other donors' samples. J is TRBJ1-5 and V is TRBV4-3, with a weak D call TRBD1 (5 bases). Sample: naive CD8+ T cells from PBMCs. CDR3 in amino acids: CASSQGPRNGGFPPQHF. The CDR3 nucleotides are TGCGCCAGCAGCCAAGGACCCCGAAACGGGGGGTTCCCTCCCCAGCATTTT.